This entry features one TCR beta chain sequence. What it binds is not known. The trim removed 9 bases at V and 6 bases at J, leaving 12 bases unmatched. CDR3 length equals 14 residues. Germline V CDR1 and CDR2: LNHDA, SQIVND (reference sequence). Library preparation for TCR beta used quantitative 5'-RACE with molecular barcodes. MiXCR, applied by TCRdb to the 5' RACE reads, yields one record per CDR3 protein. Here the sample spans about 220,000 distinct CDR3 sequences, around a quarter being singletons. This specimen belongs to a study of CD8 T cells in ankylosing spondylitis. Study-level points and caveats: Disease-associated clonotypes exhibited CD8+ identity and were relatively infrequent in peripheral blood.

The rearrangement uses TRBV19 and TRBJ1-1; TRBD1 matches 8 bases. Sequencing used blood, either unsorted or a sorted T cell fraction (not recorded which). This clonotype was sampled from a male donor with ankylosing spondylitis or in good health (not recorded which). CDR3 sequence: CASRRVGQGPEAFF. CDR3 bases: TGTGCCAGCCGGAGGGTTGGACAGGGCCCTGAAGCTTTCTTT.